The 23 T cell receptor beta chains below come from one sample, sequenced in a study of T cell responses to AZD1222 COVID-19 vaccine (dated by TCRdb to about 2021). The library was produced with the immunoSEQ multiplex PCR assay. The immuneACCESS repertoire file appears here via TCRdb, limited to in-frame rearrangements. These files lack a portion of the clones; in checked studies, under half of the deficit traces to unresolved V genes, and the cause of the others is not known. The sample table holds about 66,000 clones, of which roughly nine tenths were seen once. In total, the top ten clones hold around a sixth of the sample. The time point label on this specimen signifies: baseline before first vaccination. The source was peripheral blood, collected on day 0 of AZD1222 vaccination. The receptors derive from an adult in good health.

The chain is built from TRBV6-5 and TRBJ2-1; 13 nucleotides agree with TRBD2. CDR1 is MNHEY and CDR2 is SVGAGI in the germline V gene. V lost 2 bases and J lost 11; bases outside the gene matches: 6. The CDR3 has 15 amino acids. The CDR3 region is CASSYGLAGAQKQFF. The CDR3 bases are TGTGCCAGCAGTTACGGACTAGCGGGAGCCCAAAAGCAGTTCTTC.

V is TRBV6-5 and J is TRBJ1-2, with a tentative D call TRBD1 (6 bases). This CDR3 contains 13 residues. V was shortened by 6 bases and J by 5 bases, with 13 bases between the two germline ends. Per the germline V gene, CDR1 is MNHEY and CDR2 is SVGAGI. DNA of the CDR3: TGTGCCAGCAGCCTCGGGGGGCCGTATGGCTACACCTTC. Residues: CASSLGGPYGYTF.

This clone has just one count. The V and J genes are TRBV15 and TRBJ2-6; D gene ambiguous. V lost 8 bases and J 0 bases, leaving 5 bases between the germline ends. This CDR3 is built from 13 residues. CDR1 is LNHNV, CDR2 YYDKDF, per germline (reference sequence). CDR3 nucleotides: TGTGCCACCGGTCCCTCTGGGGCCAACGTCCTGACTTTC. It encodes CATGPSGANVLTF.

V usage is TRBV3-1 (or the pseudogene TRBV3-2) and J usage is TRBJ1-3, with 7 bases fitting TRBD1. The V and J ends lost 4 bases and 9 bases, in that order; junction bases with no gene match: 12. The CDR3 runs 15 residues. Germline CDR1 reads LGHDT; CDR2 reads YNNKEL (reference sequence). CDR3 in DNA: TGTGCCAGCAGCCTCTTACCGGGGACAGAGAGCACCATATATTTT. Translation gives CASSLLPGTESTIYF.

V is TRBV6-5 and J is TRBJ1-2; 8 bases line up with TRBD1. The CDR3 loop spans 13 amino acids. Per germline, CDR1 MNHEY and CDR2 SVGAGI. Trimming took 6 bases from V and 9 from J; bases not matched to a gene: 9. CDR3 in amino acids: CASSQGQGRSYTF. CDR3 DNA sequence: TGTGCCAGCAGCCAAGGACAGGGTAGGAGCTACACCTTC.

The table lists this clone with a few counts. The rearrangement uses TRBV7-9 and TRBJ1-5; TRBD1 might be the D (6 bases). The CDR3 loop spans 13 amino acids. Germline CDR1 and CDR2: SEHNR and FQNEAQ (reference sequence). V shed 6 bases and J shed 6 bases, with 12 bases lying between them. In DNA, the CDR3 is TGTGCCAGCAGTCGGGGGCGCGGTCAGCCCCAGCATTTT. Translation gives CASSRGRGQPQHF.

The CDR3 coding sequence is TGTGCCAGCAGCTTGAATTCAGGGGGCTTAGGCTACACCTTC. It translates to CASSLNSGGLGYTF. The chain is built from TRBV7-2 and TRBJ1-2, with 8 bases identical to TRBD1. The J segment lost 8 bases and the V segment lost 3 bases, leaving 8 bases of the junction unmatched. The CDR3 loop spans 14 amino acids. From germline, CDR1 is SGHTA and CDR2 FQGNSA.

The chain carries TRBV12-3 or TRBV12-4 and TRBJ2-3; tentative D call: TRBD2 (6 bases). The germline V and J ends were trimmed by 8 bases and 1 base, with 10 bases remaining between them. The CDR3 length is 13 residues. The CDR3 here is CASLASGTDTQYF. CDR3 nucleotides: TGTGCCAGCCTTGCTAGCGGCACAGATACGCAGTATTTT.

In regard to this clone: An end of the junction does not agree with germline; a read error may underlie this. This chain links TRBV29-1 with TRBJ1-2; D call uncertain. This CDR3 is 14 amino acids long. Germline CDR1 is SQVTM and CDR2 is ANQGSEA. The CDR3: CGVEGGSLFYGYTF. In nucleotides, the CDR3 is TGCGGCGTTGAAGGAGGTAGTCTCTTCTATGGCTACACCTTC.

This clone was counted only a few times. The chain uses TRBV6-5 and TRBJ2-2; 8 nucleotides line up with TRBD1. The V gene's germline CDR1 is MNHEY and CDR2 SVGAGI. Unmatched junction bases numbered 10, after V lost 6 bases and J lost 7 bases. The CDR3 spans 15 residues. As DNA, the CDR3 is TGTGCCAGCAGCTACAGGGGGGTCGGCAGCGGGGAGCTGTTTTTT. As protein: CASSYRGVGSGELFF.

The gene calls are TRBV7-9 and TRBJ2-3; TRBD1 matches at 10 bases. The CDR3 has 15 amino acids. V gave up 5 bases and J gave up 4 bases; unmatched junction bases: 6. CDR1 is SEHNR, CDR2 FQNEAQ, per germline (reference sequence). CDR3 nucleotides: TGTGCCAGCAGCCTAAGGACAGGGGGACCAGATACGCAGTATTTT. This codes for CASSLRTGGPDTQYF. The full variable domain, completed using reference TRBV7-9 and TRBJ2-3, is DTGVSQNPRHKITKRGQNVTFRCDPISEHNRLYWYRQTLGQGPEFLTYFQNEAQLEKSRLLSDRFSAERPKGSFSTLEIQRTEQGDSAMYLCASSLRTGGPDTQYFGPGTRLTVL.

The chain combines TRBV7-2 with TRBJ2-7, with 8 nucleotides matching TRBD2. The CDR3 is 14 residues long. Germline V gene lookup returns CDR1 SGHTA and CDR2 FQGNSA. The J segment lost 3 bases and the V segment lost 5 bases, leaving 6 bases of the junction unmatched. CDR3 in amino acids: CASSLSGRGYEQYF. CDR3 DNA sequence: TGTGCCAGCAGCCTCAGCGGGAGAGGCTACGAGCAGTACTTC.

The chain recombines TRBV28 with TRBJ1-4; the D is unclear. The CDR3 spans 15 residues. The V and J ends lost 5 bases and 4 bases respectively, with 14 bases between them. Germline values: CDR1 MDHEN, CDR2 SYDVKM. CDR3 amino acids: CASSPQLFGNEKLFF. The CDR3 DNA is TGTGCCAGCAGTCCGCAGTTATTCGGTAATGAAAAACTGTTTTTT.

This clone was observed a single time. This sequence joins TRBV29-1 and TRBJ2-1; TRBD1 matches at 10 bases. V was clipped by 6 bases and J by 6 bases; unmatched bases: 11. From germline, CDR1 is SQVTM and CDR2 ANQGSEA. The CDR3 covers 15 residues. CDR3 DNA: TGCAGCGTCCCGTCCGGGACAGGGGATCCCAATGAGCAGTTCTTC. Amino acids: CSVPSGTGDPNEQFF.

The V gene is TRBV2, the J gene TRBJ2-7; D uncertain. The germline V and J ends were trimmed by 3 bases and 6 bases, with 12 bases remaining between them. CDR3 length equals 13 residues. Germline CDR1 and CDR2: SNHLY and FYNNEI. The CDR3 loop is CASSETNSLEQYF. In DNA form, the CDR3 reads TGTGCCAGCAGTGAGACCAACTCCCTCGAGCAGTACTTC.

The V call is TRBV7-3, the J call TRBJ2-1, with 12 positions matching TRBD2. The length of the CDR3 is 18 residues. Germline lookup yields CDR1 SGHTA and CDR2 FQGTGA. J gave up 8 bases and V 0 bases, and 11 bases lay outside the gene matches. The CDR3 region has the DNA TGTGCCAGCAGCTTAACCCCTCCTAGCGGGAGGGCCGGCGATGAGCAGTTCTTC. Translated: CASSLTPPSGRAGDEQFF.

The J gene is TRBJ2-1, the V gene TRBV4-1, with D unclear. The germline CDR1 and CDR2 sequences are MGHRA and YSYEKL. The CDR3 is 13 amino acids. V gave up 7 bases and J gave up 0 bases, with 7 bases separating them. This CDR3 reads CASTARSYNEQFF. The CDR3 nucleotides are TGCGCCAGCACGGCCCGCTCCTACAATGAGCAGTTCTTC.

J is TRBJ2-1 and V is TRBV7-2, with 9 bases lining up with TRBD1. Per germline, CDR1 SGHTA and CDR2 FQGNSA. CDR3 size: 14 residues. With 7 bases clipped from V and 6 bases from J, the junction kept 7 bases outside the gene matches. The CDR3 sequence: CASNAGTGSNEQFF. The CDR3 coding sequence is TGTGCCAGCAACGCCGGGACAGGGTCCAATGAGCAGTTCTTC.

As DNA, the CDR3 is TGTGCCACCAGTGATGAGAACAGGGGCGCAGGCTACACCTTC. Its translation: CATSDENRGAGYTF. The J gene is TRBJ1-2, the V gene TRBV24-1, with 7 positions matching TRBD1. This CDR3 is 14 amino acids long. With V trimmed by 3 bases and J by 8 bases, 8 bases remained unmatched. The germline V gene has CDR1 KGHDR and CDR2 SFDVKD.

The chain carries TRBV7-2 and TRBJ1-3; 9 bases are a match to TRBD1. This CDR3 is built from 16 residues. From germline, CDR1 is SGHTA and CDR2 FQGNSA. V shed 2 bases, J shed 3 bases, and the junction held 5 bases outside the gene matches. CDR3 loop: CASSLSAGQGGNTIYF. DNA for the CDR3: TGTGCCAGCAGCTTATCAGCGGGACAGGGTGGAAACACCATATATTTT.

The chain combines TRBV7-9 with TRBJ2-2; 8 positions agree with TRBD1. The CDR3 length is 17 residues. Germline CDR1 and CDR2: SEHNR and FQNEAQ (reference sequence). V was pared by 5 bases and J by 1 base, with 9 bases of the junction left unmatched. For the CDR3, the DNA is TGTGCCAGCAGCCCCCCCCCGGGACAGGTGAACACCGGGGAGCTGTTTTTT. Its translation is CASSPPPGQVNTGELFF.

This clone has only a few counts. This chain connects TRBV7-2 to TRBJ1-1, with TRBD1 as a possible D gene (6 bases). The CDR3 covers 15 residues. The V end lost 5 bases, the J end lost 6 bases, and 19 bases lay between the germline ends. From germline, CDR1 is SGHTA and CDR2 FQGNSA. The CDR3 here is CASSLPLGGRAEAFF. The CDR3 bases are TGTGCCAGCAGCCTTCCTTTAGGGGGAAGGGCTGAAGCTTTCTTT.

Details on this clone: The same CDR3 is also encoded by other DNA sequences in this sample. CDR3 DNA sequence: TGCGCCAGCAGCCAAGAAAGCGGGGGGGCCTTTAATGAGCAGTTCTTC. As protein: CASSQESGGAFNEQFF. The chain joins TRBV4-3 to TRBJ2-1; 10 bases align to TRBD2. From germline, CDR1 is LGHNA and CDR2 YSLEER. J was trimmed by 7 bases and V by 0 bases; bases with no gene match: 6. This CDR3 region has 16 residues.